This T cell receptor (beta chain) was identified during a study of monozygotic twins with inflammatory bowel disease. Whole-study findings and limits: There was no way to distinguish the different T cell subtypes.

About this clonotype: The antigen is undetermined.

TCRdb re-called the 5' RACE reads, yielding one record per CDR3 amino acid sequence without DNA. The sample includes some 400,000 distinct CDR3 sequences. Germline CDR1 and CDR2: SGHAT and FQNNGV. The CDR3 consists of 18 residues. Sequences were obtained from blood. The chain combines TRBV11-2 with TRBJ2-1; there is no DNA to check the TCRdb D call of TRBD2. The source is a human donor with ulcerative colitis or Crohn's disease, or a healthy co-twin of an affected twin (not recorded which). CDR3 loop: CASSLVGLVAGVYNEQFF.